Shown below are 32 T cell receptor beta chains from a single sample sequenced in a study of cytomegalovirus exposure and HLA in healthy donors. In the PCR, 60 Vbeta and 13 Jbeta primers were used. Assay used: immunoSEQ multiplex PCR; TCRdb lists only in-frame clones, some missing. This table holds roughly 100,000 clones, approximately 87% found once. Specimen: PBMCs. All receptors derive from a man aged 35 to 55 in good health and CMV-seronegative.

To note about this clone: Mismatch with germline at one junction end may stem from a read error. The V and J genes are TRBV7-9 and TRBJ1-2, with D unclear. The CDR3 contains 12 residues. Germline V lookup: CDR1 SEHNR, CDR2 FQNEAQ (reference sequence). Here the CDR3 reads CSSSLIYRDYTF. The CDR3 DNA reads as TGTTCCAGCAGCTTAATATACCGGGACTACACCTTC.

The CDR3, as DNA: TGCGCCAGCAGCTTATTCGGCGGACTAGCGGGGGGAACCCAAGAGACCCAGTACTTC. It translates to CASSLFGGLAGGTQETQYF. The chain carries TRBV5-1 and TRBJ2-5; TRBD2 matches at 14 bases. Trimming at V came to 2 bases and at J to 1 base, leaving 10 bases not matched to a gene. The CDR3 runs 19 residues. Germline CDR1 and CDR2: SGHRS and YFSETQ.

The CDR3 loop reads CASSFVGQGLSNTEAFF. The CDR3 DNA sequence: TGTGCCAGCAGCTTTGTGGGGCAGGGGCTGTCGAACACTGAAGCTTTCTTT. This chain joins TRBV11-2 and TRBJ1-1; D possibly corresponds to TRBD1 (6 bases). The CDR3 spans 17 residues. The V end lost 3 bases, the J end lost 1 base, and 18 bases lay between the germline ends. Germline V lookup: CDR1 SGHAT, CDR2 FQNNGV. The whole variable domain, remainder taken from reference TRBV11-2 and TRBJ1-1, is EAGVAQSPRYKIIEKRQSVAFWCNPISGHATLYWYQQILGQGPKLLIQFQNNGVVDDSQLPKDRFSAERLKGVDSTLKIQPAKLEDSAVYLCASSFVGQGLSNTEAFFGQGTRLTVV.

The chain recombines TRBV5-6 with TRBJ2-2, with 15 positions matching TRBD2. This CDR3 is 17 amino acids long. Germline loops: CDR1 SGHDT, CDR2 YYEEEE. Losses at the gene ends were 4 bases for V and 3 bases for J; bases not matched to a gene: 4. CDR3 residues: CASSPGLAGGYTGELFF. CDR3 nucleotides: TGTGCCAGCAGCCCTGGACTAGCGGGGGGGTACACCGGGGAGCTGTTTTTT.

This sequence joins TRBV5-1 and TRBJ1-1; 7 nucleotides line up with TRBD1. Germline-derived CDR1 and CDR2 are SGHRS and YFSETQ. The junction had 11 bases not matched to a gene; V was cut back by 4 bases and J by 2 bases. The CDR3 consists of 16 residues. This CDR3 reads CASSPIGDRFNTEAFF. The CDR3 DNA is TGCGCCAGCAGCCCTATAGGGGACAGATTTAACACTGAAGCTTTCTTT.

The gene calls are TRBV27 and TRBJ2-1, with 13 bases lining up with TRBD2. The CDR3 is made up of 12 amino acids. Unmatched junction bases numbered 2, after V lost 6 bases and J lost 12 bases. Germline V gene data show CDR1 as MNHEY and CDR2 as SMNVEV (reference sequence). The CDR3 coding sequence is TGTGCCAGCAGACTAGCGGGGGGGCGGCAGTTCTTC. Amino acids: CASRLAGGRQFF.

The V gene is TRBV6-6, the J gene TRBJ1-2; perhaps TRBD1 as D (6 bases). V shed 7 bases and J shed 0 bases, with 15 bases lying between them. CDR1 and CDR2 (germline): MNHNY, SVGAGI (reference sequence). CDR3 length equals 15 residues. The CDR3 DNA sequence: TGTGCCAGCATCGACTCAGGGGCAACTAACTATGGCTACACCTTC. Translated: CASIDSGATNYGYTF.

The V gene is TRBV11-1, the J gene TRBJ2-7; TRBD1 agrees at 10 bases. V trimming: 2 bases; J trimming: 1 base; junction bases outside the gene matches: 8. This CDR3 contains 17 residues. The germline V gene encodes CDR1 SGHAT and CDR2 FQDESV (reference sequence). CDR3: CASSLTGTGVFSYEQYF. The CDR3 DNA sequence: TGTGCCAGCAGCTTAACAGGGACAGGGGTTTTTTCCTACGAGCAGTACTTC.

The rearrangement joins TRBV27 to TRBJ1-5; weak D call: TRBD1 (6 bases). Trimming left V 7 bases short and J 0 bases short, with 10 bases between. This CDR3 has 14 amino acids. The germline V gene has CDR1 MNHEY and CDR2 SMNVEV (reference sequence). The CDR3 sequence is CASKTTGSNQPQHF. The CDR3 DNA sequence: TGTGCCAGCAAAACGACAGGTAGCAATCAGCCCCAGCATTTT.

This chain connects TRBV2 to TRBJ2-7; a possible D gene is TRBD2 (6 bases). Germline values: CDR1 SNHLY, CDR2 FYNNEI. Trimming stripped 5 bases from V and 2 bases from J, with 13 bases between. CDR3 length: 14 residues. The CDR3 is CASSFGTYAYEQYF. DNA for the CDR3: TGTGCCAGCAGTTTCGGGACTTATGCCTACGAGCAGTACTTC.

Here the CDR3 reads CASDNRGRGSYEQYF. DNA of the CDR3: TGTGCTAGTGACAACAGGGGACGTGGGAGTTACGAGCAGTACTTC. V is TRBV12-5 and J is TRBJ2-7; 7 nucleotides line up with TRBD1. Trimming at V came to 7 bases and at J to 4 bases, leaving 13 bases not matched to a gene. The CDR3 extends over 15 amino acids. Germline values: CDR1 LGHNT, CDR2 FRNRAP. Filled out from reference TRBV12-5 and TRBJ2-7, the complete variable domain reads DARVTQTPRHKVTEMGQEVTMRCQPILGHNTVFWYRQTMMQGLELLAYFRNRAPLDDSGMPKDRFSAEMPDATLATLKIQPSEPRDSAVYFCASDNRGRGSYEQYFGPGTRLTVT.

CDR3 in amino acids: CASSIAGHRQGGEQYF. DNA for the CDR3: TGTGCCAGTAGTATAGCAGGGCATCGGCAGGGTGGCGAGCAGTACTTC. V and J are TRBV19 and TRBJ2-7, with D perhaps TRBD1 (5 bases). The CDR3 loop spans 16 amino acids. Looked up from germline, CDR1 is LNHDA and CDR2 is SQIVND (reference sequence). V was trimmed by 1 base and J by 6 bases, leaving 19 bases between them.

The chain is built from TRBV5-1 and TRBJ1-1; TRBD1 agrees at 10 bases. V lost 4 bases and J lost 0; bases outside the gene matches: 12. Germline V gene sequence: CDR1 SGHRS, CDR2 YFSETQ. The CDR3 totals 18 residues. DNA for the CDR3: TGCGCCAGCAGCCGACGGACAGGGGGAGGCTTCATGAACACTGAAGCTTTCTTT. Translating gives CASSRRTGGGFMNTEAFF.

The chain is built from TRBV6-5 and TRBJ2-7; weak D call: TRBD2 (6 bases). CDR3 length: 13 amino acids. Germline V CDR1 and CDR2: MNHEY, SVGAGI. Trimming removed 6 bases at V and 0 bases at J, with 9 bases between. This CDR3 is CASSPGLSYEQYF. CDR3 DNA sequence: TGTGCCAGCAGCCCGGGACTCTCCTACGAGCAGTACTTC.

The V gene is TRBV28, the J gene TRBJ2-1, with TRBD1 matching over 12 bases. Germline V gene data show CDR1 as MDHEN and CDR2 as SYDVKM. The CDR3 has 16 residues. The V gene end was trimmed by 6 bases and the J gene end by 8 bases; junction bases not matched to a gene: 11. The CDR3 here is CASRLLGTGGFHEQFF. In DNA form, the CDR3 reads TGTGCCAGCAGACTCCTCGGGACAGGGGGCTTCCATGAGCAGTTCTTC.

The chain is built from TRBV2 and TRBJ2-1, with D tentatively TRBD2 (5 bases). CDR3 length: 14 amino acids. V was cut by 8 bases and J by 0 bases, with 11 bases left in between. CDR1 and CDR2 (germline): SNHLY, FYNNEI. The DNA of the CDR3 is TGTGCCAGCGCCGGGGTGAGCTCCTACAATGAGCAGTTCTTC. This sequence encodes CASAGVSSYNEQFF.

The J gene is TRBJ1-1, the V gene TRBV5-1; 7 bases are a match to TRBD1. The CDR3 extends over 15 amino acids. Germline CDR1 is SGHRS and CDR2 is YFSETQ. Trimming took 0 bases from V and 0 from J; bases not matched to a gene: 2. Here the CDR3 reads CASSLGDRLNTEAFF. CDR3 coding DNA: TGCGCCAGCAGCTTGGGGGACAGATTGAACACTGAAGCTTTCTTT.

The CDR3 sequence: CASSEFRSTEAFF. In DNA, the CDR3 is TGTGCCAGCAGTGAATTCCGGAGCACTGAAGCTTTCTTT. The chain links TRBV2 to TRBJ1-1, with D uncertain. V was trimmed by 2 bases and J by 4 bases, leaving 8 bases between them. Per the germline V gene, CDR1 is SNHLY and CDR2 is FYNNEI. The CDR3 consists of 13 residues.

CDR3 nucleotides: TGTGCCAGCAGCGATAATTCACCCCTCCACTTT. Protein sequence: CASSDNSPLHF. The chain links TRBV6-6 to TRBJ1-6; D is unresolved. Looked up from germline, CDR1 is MNHNY and CDR2 is SVGAGI (reference sequence). There are 11 residues in the CDR3. Trimming took 6 bases from V and 5 from J, leaving 2 bases between them.

The chain recombines TRBV19 with TRBJ1-2; the match to TRBD1 covers 9 bases. From germline, CDR1 is LNHDA and CDR2 SQIVND (reference sequence). V shed 7 bases and J 8 bases; nucleotides not matched to a gene: 17. The CDR3 has 16 amino acids. CDR3 amino acids: CASTRDRVGAPGGYTF. CDR3 nucleotides: TGTGCCAGTACCAGGGACAGGGTTGGAGCGCCGGGAGGCTACACCTTC.

The V and J genes are TRBV5-1 and TRBJ2-7, with 10 positions matching TRBD1. Trimming removed 4 bases from V and 7 bases from J; junction bases left unmatched: 8. In germline, CDR1 is SGHRS, CDR2 YFSETQ. The CDR3 runs 14 residues. The CDR3 DNA reads as TGCGCCAGCAGCGTAGCCGGGACAGGGGATGAGCAGTACTTC. Encoded protein: CASSVAGTGDEQYF.

The V and J genes are TRBV12-2 and TRBJ1-2. TRBV12-2 is a pseudogene locus. The CDR3 runs to 14 residues. DNA for the CDR3: TGTGCAAGTCGCTTAGGGGCACGGGAGGGTGGCTACACCTTC. Its translation is CASRLGAREGGYTF.

This clone was seen just once. This chain connects TRBV5-6 to TRBJ1-2; possible D gene TRBD1, 6 bases. The CDR3 is 15 residues long. CDR1 is SGHDT and CDR2 is YYEEEE in the germline V gene. Trimming left V 4 bases short and J 5 bases short, with 18 bases between. Here the CDR3 reads CASSPTGGGDYGYTF. CDR3 sequence (DNA): TGTGCCAGCAGCCCCACCGGGGGGGGCGATTATGGCTACACCTTC.

The chain combines TRBV11-2 with TRBJ1-1; TRBD1 agrees at 8 bases. Germline CDR1 SGHAT, CDR2 FQNNGV. J was trimmed by 6 bases and V by 5 bases; bases with no gene match: 8. There are 14 residues in the CDR3. CDR3 amino acids: CASSPGQGISEAFF. Written as DNA, the CDR3 is TGTGCCAGCAGCCCCGGACAGGGTATTTCTGAAGCTTTCTTT.

This sequence joins TRBV2 and TRBJ1-6; 9 nucleotides line up with TRBD1. V shed 6 bases and J 9 bases; nucleotides not matched to a gene: 9. The germline V gene encodes CDR1 SNHLY and CDR2 FYNNEI. The CDR3 contains 15 residues. The CDR3 DNA reads TGTGCCAGCAGAGGCCGCCGGGACAGGGCTTCACCCCTCCACTTT. It encodes CASRGRRDRASPLHF.

The chain recombines TRBV30 with TRBJ2-2, with 10 bases lining up with TRBD1. J gave up 5 bases and V 3 bases, and 18 bases lay outside the gene matches. Germline-derived CDR1 and CDR2 are GTSNPN and SVGIG (reference sequence). There are 19 residues in the CDR3. CDR3 sequence (DNA): TGTGCCTGGAGAGGAAACCCGTCGACAGGGGGCTACTTAACCGGGGAGCTGTTTTTT. Its translation: CAWRGNPSTGGYLTGELFF.

The chain uses TRBV4-1 and TRBJ1-3, with D maybe TRBD1 (6 bases). The CDR3 contains 16 residues. CDR1 and CDR2 (germline): MGHRA, YSYEKL. The ends were cut back, 2 bases at V and 3 bases at J, with 14 bases in the middle. Here the CDR3 reads CASSQLWGPLGNTIYF. CDR3 bases: TGCGCCAGCAGCCAATTATGGGGGCCGCTTGGAAACACCATATATTTT.

The V call is TRBV9, the J call TRBJ2-3, with D tentatively TRBD1 (5 bases). Trimming removed 1 base at V and 3 bases at J, with 12 bases between. CDR3 length: 15 amino acids. Germline loops: CDR1 SGDLS, CDR2 YYNGEE. In DNA, the CDR3 is TGTGCCAGCAGCGTATTTCCAGGGATAACAGATACGCAGTATTTT. Encoded protein: CASSVFPGITDTQYF.

The CDR3 here is CSAAGTGELFF. DNA for the CDR3: TGCAGTGCTGCCGGGACCGGGGAGCTGTTTTTT. The chain carries TRBV20-1 and TRBJ2-2; no clear D gene. CDR1 is DFQATT, CDR2 SNEGSKA, per germline (reference sequence). Deletions cut 5 bases from V and 5 bases from J, with 6 bases between. There are 11 residues in the CDR3.

The rearrangement uses TRBV4-1 and TRBJ2-2; D remains ambiguous. V shed 5 bases and J shed 1 base, with 14 bases lying between them. This CDR3 is built from 16 residues. Germline V CDR1 and CDR2: MGHRA, YSYEKL. The CDR3 spells CASSFSGGLNTGELFF. The CDR3 DNA sequence: TGCGCCAGCAGCTTCTCCGGCGGATTGAACACCGGGGAGCTGTTTTTT.

The V and J genes are TRBV11-3 and TRBJ1-1; 8 bases match TRBD1. The CDR3 runs 12 residues. The germline gives CDR1 SGHNT, CDR2 YENEEA. J lost 9 bases, V lost 5 bases, and 5 bases had no gene match. The CDR3 here is CASSKRTGKAFF. CDR3 DNA sequence: TGTGCCAGCAGCAAGAGGACAGGGAAAGCTTTCTTT.

The J gene is TRBJ2-7, the V gene TRBV9, with D possibly TRBD2 on 6 matching bases. V dropped 1 base and J dropped 3 bases, with 17 bases sitting between them. The CDR3 spans 16 residues. The germline V gene has CDR1 SGDLS and CDR2 YYNGEE. CDR3 region: CASSVRREAGNYEQYF. The CDR3 coding sequence is TGTGCCAGCAGCGTAAGGAGAGAGGCGGGAAACTACGAGCAGTACTTC. Variable domain in full (rest from reference TRBV9 and TRBJ2-7): DSGVTQTPKHLITATGQRVTLRCSPRSGDLSVYWYQQSLDQGLQFLIQYYNGEERAKGNILERFSAQQFPDLHSELNLSSLELGDSALYFCASSVRREAGNYEQYFGPGTRLTVT.